What follows describes a single T cell receptor beta chain. The antigen remains unidentified. The data originate from a study of T-cell memory formation after mild COVID-19. TCRdb passed the 5' RACE reads through MiXCR, listing each CDR3 protein once. The sample has a few hundred thousand distinct CDR3 sequences; roughly 18% are singletons. Study conclusions and caveats: A second wave expanding day 15 to 37 was CD4+-biased; contracting clones were balanced.

This clonotype was sampled from a man between 18 and 35 years old who had mild COVID-19 (a few samples of this study predate the infection). Cell type and time point are not known. Sequenced sample: PBMCs or a T cell subset sorted from them (not recorded which).

The CDR3 loop is CASRLTVSGNTIYF. CDR3 coding DNA: TGTGCCAGCAGGCTAACAGTCTCTGGAAACACCATATATTTT. The chain links TRBV7-9 to TRBJ1-3; D gene ambiguous. Deletions cut 6 bases from V and 0 bases from J, with 9 bases between. CDR1 is SEHNR and CDR2 is FQNEAQ in the germline V gene (reference sequence). The CDR3 runs to 14 residues.